One sample yielded the 16 T cell receptor beta chains listed below, sequenced in a study of T cells after posttransplantation cyclophosphamide. Busulfan-fludarabine conditioning, marrow transplant, and cyclophosphamide on days +3 and +4 were administered. Sequencing used immunoSEQ multiplex PCR; TCRdb keeps in-frame clones, though not all of them. The sample includes approximately 40,000 clones, roughly 78% seen only once; the top ten take 6.5% to 9.5%. The sample here was CD4+ T cells sorted from blood, taken roughly 1,900 days after a stem cell transplant with posttransplant cyclophosphamide. These receptors originate from a female patient between 35 and 55 years old who received an allogeneic stem cell transplant from a related donor, was CMV-positive, and had no GVHD. Some of the T cells may derive from the graft donor.

The gene calls are TRBV13 and TRBJ1-3; 7 bases match TRBD1. V lost 5 bases and J lost 4; bases outside the gene matches: 11. The germline gives CDR1 PRHDT, CDR2 FYEKMQ (reference sequence). CDR3 length: 16 amino acids. The CDR3 loop is CASSRTSQGLGNTIYF. The CDR3 DNA follows: TGTGCCAGCAGCCGAACATCACAGGGGCTGGGAAACACCATATATTTT.

This chain uses TRBV13 with TRBJ2-1, with TRBD2 identical over 13 bases. Germline loops: CDR1 PRHDT, CDR2 FYEKMQ (reference sequence). The junction had 5 bases not matched to a gene; V was cut back by 5 bases and J by 7 bases. The CDR3 is 15 residues long. CDR3 region: CASSVTSGGVNEQFF. CDR3 sequence (DNA): TGTGCCAGCAGCGTCACTAGCGGGGGGGTAAATGAGCAGTTCTTC.

This chain joins TRBV7-2 and TRBJ2-1, with 8 bases fitting TRBD2. The CDR3 consists of 14 residues. V dropped 3 bases and J dropped 9; count of bases not matched to a gene: 7. The germline gives CDR1 SGHTA, CDR2 FQGNSA. DNA for the CDR3: TGTGCCAGCAGCTTCCGGGGGGGGCGGAGTGAGCAGTTCTTC. It yields the protein CASSFRGGRSEQFF.

The chain links TRBV14 to TRBJ2-1; 8 nucleotides agree with TRBD2. CDR3 size: 15 residues. The V gene end was trimmed by 1 base and the J gene end by 9 bases; junction bases not matched to a gene: 8. Germline V lookup: CDR1 SGHDN, CDR2 FVKESK. The CDR3 loop reads CASSQVIGGVAEQFF. The CDR3 nucleotides read TGTGCCAGCAGCCAAGTGATCGGGGGGGTCGCTGAGCAGTTCTTC.

V gene TRBV5-1 combines with J gene TRBJ2-7, with 9 bases that match TRBD2. The CDR3 consists of 14 residues. Germline V gene data show CDR1 as SGHRS and CDR2 as YFSETQ. The trim removed 4 bases at V and 2 bases at J, leaving 4 bases unmatched. CDR3 loop: CASSPTSGTYEQYF. CDR3 bases: TGCGCCAGCAGCCCGACTAGCGGCACCTACGAGCAGTACTTC.

This chain connects TRBV14 to TRBJ2-1, with 11 bases matching TRBD2. The germline gives CDR1 SGHDN, CDR2 FVKESK. The CDR3 extends over 16 amino acids. J lost 8 bases, V lost 3 bases, and 9 bases had no gene match. CDR3 sequence (DNA): TGTGCCAGCAGCCAGTTAGCGGGGGGGCTCTCTGATGAGCAGTTCTTC. This encodes CASSQLAGGLSDEQFF.

V gene TRBV2 combines with J gene TRBJ1-5, with TRBD1 as a possible D gene (5 bases). Trimming cost V 4 bases and J 2 bases, with 12 bases left between them. This CDR3 has 15 amino acids. Germline V gene data show CDR1 as SNHLY and CDR2 as FYNNEI. CDR3 in DNA: TGTGCCAGCAGTGTGGGGGGGATGGGCAATCAGCCCCAGCATTTT. It codes for CASSVGGMGNQPQHF.

The V and J genes are TRBV10-3 and TRBJ2-3, with 7 bases matching TRBD2. This CDR3 is 16 amino acids long. Germline trimming cut 3 bases from V and 1 base from J; bases unmatched to any gene: 7. Per the germline V gene, CDR1 is ENHRY and CDR2 is SYGVKD. This chain's CDR3 is CAISDRASGRTDTQYF. CDR3 bases: TGTGCCATCAGTGACAGGGCTAGCGGCCGCACAGATACGCAGTATTTT.

The gene calls are TRBV7-2 and TRBJ2-7, with D possibly TRBD2 on 7 matching bases. Trimming removed 5 bases from V and 3 bases from J, with 14 bases in between. Germline V lookup: CDR1 SGHTA, CDR2 FQGNSA. The CDR3 spans 14 residues. The DNA of the CDR3 is TGTGCCAGCAGCAGCCCCGGGGGGCGCTACGAGCAGTACTTC. Protein: CASSSPGGRYEQYF.

The chain employs TRBV5-1 and TRBJ1-1, with 7 bases lining up with TRBD1. From germline, CDR1 is SGHRS and CDR2 YFSETQ. V was clipped by 4 bases and J by 4 bases; unmatched bases: 7. This CDR3 has 14 residues. The CDR3 here is CASSPRGEGTEAFF. CDR3 DNA: TGCGCCAGCAGCCCCAGGGGGGAAGGCACTGAAGCTTTCTTT. Drawing the rest from reference TRBV5-1 and TRBJ1-1, the complete variable domain is KAGVTQTPRYLIKTRGQQVTLSCSPISGHRSVSWYQQTPGQGLQFLFEYFSETQRNKGNFPGRFSGRQFSNSRSEMNVSTLELGDSALYLCASSPRGEGTEAFFGQGTRLTVV.

V gene TRBV5-1 combines with J gene TRBJ2-3, with 11 bases that match TRBD1. The CDR3 extends over 15 amino acids. With 3 bases clipped from V and 4 bases from J, the junction kept 4 bases outside the gene matches. CDR1 and CDR2 (germline): SGHRS, YFSETQ. CDR3 amino acids: CASSSGQGAADTQYF. DNA of the CDR3: TGCGCCAGCAGCTCCGGACAGGGGGCAGCAGATACGCAGTATTTT. The whole variable domain, filled in from reference TRBV5-1 and TRBJ2-3, reads KAGVTQTPRYLIKTRGQQVTLSCSPISGHRSVSWYQQTPGQGLQFLFEYFSETQRNKGNFPGRFSGRQFSNSRSEMNVSTLELGDSALYLCASSSGQGAADTQYFGPGTRLTVL.

The chain uses TRBV19 and TRBJ2-1; 9 positions match TRBD1. Germline CDR1 and CDR2: LNHDA and SQIVND (reference sequence). This CDR3 comprises 15 residues. The junction had 12 bases not matched to a gene; V was cut back by 7 bases and J by 8 bases. CDR3 protein: CASTPSVQGADEQFF. The CDR3 region has the DNA TGTGCCAGTACTCCATCGGTACAGGGGGCGGATGAGCAGTTCTTC. Supplemented by reference TRBV19 and TRBJ2-1, the full variable domain reads DGGITQSPKYLFRKEGQNVTLSCEQNLNHDAMYWYRQDPGQGLRLIYYSQIVNDFQKGDIAEGYSVSREKKESFPLTVTSAQKNPTAFYLCASTPSVQGADEQFFGPGTRLTVL.

The chain links TRBV20-1 to TRBJ2-7, with TRBD1 identical over 9 bases. V dropped 5 bases and J dropped 4; count of bases not matched to a gene: 0. The CDR3 length is 11 residues. In germline, CDR1 is DFQATT, CDR2 SNEGSKA (reference sequence). As DNA, the CDR3 is TGCAGTGCTGGACAGGGGTACGAGCAGTACTTC. Translating gives CSAGQGYEQYF.

The chain is built from TRBV10-1 and TRBJ2-3, with D possibly being TRBD1 (6 bases). The CDR3 extends over 14 amino acids. The V and J ends lost 5 bases and 3 bases respectively, with 12 bases between them. CDR1 is WNHNN, CDR2 SYGVQD, per germline (reference sequence). CDR3 DNA: TGCGCCAGCAGTCTACGGACAGCAACAGATACGCAGTATTTT. Protein product: CASSLRTATDTQYF.

V gene TRBV14 combines with J gene TRBJ1-2, with D perhaps matching TRBD1 (5 bases). Germline assignment: CDR1 SGHDN and CDR2 FVKESK. V was cut by 4 bases and J by 5 bases, with 11 bases left in between. The CDR3 runs 13 residues. In nucleotides, the CDR3 is TGTGCCAGCAGCCTCGGGACTTTTTATGGCTACACCTTC. This sequence encodes CASSLGTFYGYTF.

The CDR3 nucleotides are TGTGCCAGCAGCTTAAGGGGGGGGCTCTACGAGCAGTACTTC. This encodes CASSLRGGLYEQYF. V gene TRBV7-2 combines with J gene TRBJ2-7, with D perhaps matching TRBD2 (7 bases). CDR3 size: 14 residues. Trimming cost V 2 bases and J 3 bases, with 11 bases left between them. The germline V gene has CDR1 SGHTA and CDR2 FQGNSA.